Following are 32 T cell receptor beta chains from one sample sequenced in a study of identical twins. TCRdb itself ran the 5' RACE reads through MiXCR, one entry per CDR3 protein. The table lists about 160,000 distinct CDR3 sequences, under 4.5% of them singletons. Sequencing input: memory T cells sorted from blood. The receptors originated from a man between 18 and 29 years old in good health.

This clonotype occurred many times. J is TRBJ2-5 and V is TRBV5-6, with TRBD2 matching 14 bases. Germline loops: CDR1 SGHDT, CDR2 YYEEEE. V trimming: 4 bases; J trimming: 5 bases; junction bases outside the gene matches: 7. The CDR3 covers 16 residues. CDR3 loop: CASSDGLAGGAETQYF. The CDR3 DNA is TGTGCCAGCAGCGATGGACTAGCGGGAGGCGCGGAGACCCAGTACTTC.

This clonotype occurred many times. The rearrangement uses TRBV5-6 and TRBJ1-1; the D gene is possibly TRBD1 (6 bases). There are 19 residues in the CDR3. In germline, CDR1 is SGHDT, CDR2 YYEEEE. Trimming took off 4 bases at V and 6 bases at J, with 31 bases between the two ends. The CDR3 region is CASSPSRGDPQDWLAEAFF. DNA of the CDR3: TGTGCCAGCAGCCCCAGTAGGGGGGACCCACAAGACTGGTTGGCTGAAGCTTTCTTT.

This clonotype was detected many times. V gene TRBV11-2 combines with J gene TRBJ2-2; D is unclear. The length of the CDR3 is 15 residues. Germline assignment: CDR1 SGHAT and CDR2 FQNNGV. Trimming shortened V by 2 bases and J by 1 base, and 8 bases separated the two germline ends. The CDR3 sequence is CASSLRPVNTGELFF. Here the CDR3 DNA reads TGTGCCAGCAGCTTACGTCCCGTGAACACCGGGGAGCTGTTTTTT. Supplemented by reference TRBV11-2 and TRBJ2-2, the full variable domain reads EAGVAQSPRYKIIEKRQSVAFWCNPISGHATLYWYQQILGQGPKLLIQFQNNGVVDDSQLPKDRFSAERLKGVDSTLKIQPAKLEDSAVYLCASSLRPVNTGELFFGEGSRLTVL.

By proportion, this clonotype is medium-sized. This rearrangement joins TRBV5-6 to TRBJ2-5; 9 bases match TRBD1. Germline V gives CDR1 SGHDT, CDR2 YYEEEE. Unmatched junction bases numbered 4, after V lost 4 bases and J lost 3 bases. The CDR3 is made up of 14 amino acids. The CDR3 region has the DNA TGTGCCAGCAGCCCACAGGGGGCTGAAGAGACCCAGTACTTC. Encoded protein: CASSPQGAEETQYF.

In this sample, this clonotype turned up many times. This sequence may be a read error, since a much larger clone differs from it by one base. CDR3 sequence (DNA): TGTGCCAGCAGCTTAGCTAGCACAGATACGCAGTATTTT. Translation gives CASSLASTDTQYF. The V call is TRBV7-2, the J call TRBJ2-3; D gene unclear. The CDR3 consists of 13 residues. The germline V gene encodes CDR1 SGHTA and CDR2 FQGNSA. The V end lost 0 bases, the J end lost 0 bases, and 1 base lay between the germline ends.

Notes on this clonotype: Just one base apart from a much larger clone, this may be a read error. J is TRBJ1-5 and V is TRBV6-1, with D unresolved. The CDR3 is made up of 13 amino acids. Germline loops: CDR1 MNHNS, CDR2 SASEGT. CDR3 in amino acids: CASSLSTDQAQHF. The CDR3 region has the DNA TGTGCCAGCAGCCTAAGCACGGATCAGGCCCAGCATTTT.

This clonotype has a count of ten or more. J is TRBJ2-5 and V is TRBV29-1; D unclear. V was clipped by 0 bases and J by 5 bases, with 7 bases between them. The CDR3 runs 12 residues. CDR1 and CDR2 (germline): SQVTM, ANQGSEA. The CDR3 DNA sequence: TGCAGCGTTGAAGATGTGTGGGAGACCCAGTACTTC. Translating gives CSVEDVWETQYF.

This clonotype was detected many times. Here the CDR3 reads CASSLGQITGELFF. CDR3 DNA: TGTGCCAGCAGTTTAGGGCAGATCACCGGGGAGCTGTTTTTT. The gene calls are TRBV12-3 or TRBV12-4 and TRBJ2-2, with no clear D. This CDR3 is built from 14 residues. V lost 1 base to trimming and J lost 4 bases, with 7 bases between them.

The J gene is TRBJ2-7, the V gene TRBV30; maybe TRBD2 (5 bases). V lost 0 bases and J lost 2, with 14 bases in between. The CDR3 runs 15 residues. Germline lookup yields CDR1 GTSNPN and CDR2 SVGIG (reference sequence). The CDR3 nucleotides read TGTGCCTGGAGTGTATTGGACGGAGGTCCCTACGAGCAGTACTTC. Translating it yields CAWSVLDGGPYEQYF. The whole variable domain, filled in from reference TRBV30 and TRBJ2-7, reads SQTIHQWPATLVQPVGSPLSLECTVEGTSNPNLYWYRQAAGRGLQLLFYSVGIGQISSEVPQNLSASRPQDRQFILSSKKLLLSDSGFYLCAWSVLDGGPYEQYFGPGTRLTVT.

This clonotype has a count of ten or more. The gene calls are TRBV7-2 and TRBJ2-5; possible D gene TRBD2, 6 bases. V was pared by 1 base and J by 4 bases, with 10 bases between. The CDR3 totals 14 residues. Germline V gene sequence: CDR1 SGHTA, CDR2 FQGNSA. The CDR3 reads CASSLVEGGETQYF. The DNA for the CDR3 is TGTGCCAGCAGCTTAGTCGAGGGAGGAGAGACCCAGTACTTC.

The chain carries TRBV20-1 and TRBJ1-4; no reliable D call. This CDR3 contains 13 residues. V lost 0 bases, J lost 8 bases, and 10 bases lay in between. The V gene's germline CDR1 is DFQATT and CDR2 SNEGSKA (reference sequence). The CDR3 nucleotides are TGCAGTGCTAGAGATGCCGGTGGGGAAAAACTGTTTTTT. This sequence encodes CSARDAGGEKLFF.

This clonotype was recorded a few times. The chain carries TRBV30 and TRBJ2-5, with 8 bases aligning to TRBD1. Germline lookup yields CDR1 GTSNPN and CDR2 SVGIG (reference sequence). CDR3 length: 14 amino acids. The V segment lost 4 bases and the J segment 4 bases; nucleotides outside the gene matches: 8. The chain's CDR3 is CAWKGQGSRETQYF. Written as DNA, the CDR3 is TGTGCCTGGAAAGGACAGGGTTCCAGAGAGACCCAGTACTTC.

This clonotype was counted at least ten times. V gene TRBV20-1 combines with J gene TRBJ1-2, with TRBD1 matching over 7 bases. Germline CDR1 DFQATT, CDR2 SNEGSKA (reference sequence). With V trimmed by 0 bases and J by 0 bases, 7 bases remained unmatched. This CDR3 contains 16 residues. Here the CDR3 reads CSARDHSGGANYGYTF. CDR3 bases: TGCAGTGCTAGAGATCACTCAGGGGGTGCTAACTATGGCTACACCTTC.

This clonotype was recorded at least ten times. The V and J genes are TRBV5-1 and TRBJ1-3, with 8 bases identical to TRBD1. J gave up 4 bases and V 0 bases, and 3 bases lay outside the gene matches. The CDR3 extends over 15 amino acids. Per germline, CDR1 SGHRS and CDR2 YFSETQ. The DNA of the CDR3 is TGCGCCAGCAGCTTGGAAAGGACAGGGGGAAACACCATATATTTT. This gives the protein CASSLERTGGNTIYF.

This clonotype turned up a few times. The chain has TRBV7-3 and TRBJ2-1, with TRBD2 as a possible D gene (5 bases). Trimming left V 2 bases short and J 2 bases short, with 10 bases between. The CDR3 is 15 amino acids. CDR1 SGHTA and CDR2 FQGTGA come from the germline V gene. This chain's CDR3 is CASSLSGLTYNEQFF. CDR3 nucleotide sequence: TGTGCCAGCAGCTTATCAGGACTTACCTACAATGAGCAGTTCTTC.

This clonotype was counted at least ten times. V is TRBV20-1 and J is TRBJ2-4; D ambiguous. The CDR3 is 16 residues long. Germline-derived CDR1 and CDR2 are DFQATT and SNEGSKA (reference sequence). V gave up 4 bases and J gave up 1 base, with 17 bases separating them. This chain's CDR3 is CSAIPIPNEAKNIQYF. The CDR3 coding sequence is TGCAGTGCTATACCCATTCCAAATGAGGCCAAAAACATTCAGTACTTC.

The genes are TRBV6-5 and TRBJ1-1; D uncertain. V was shortened by 3 bases and J by 2 bases, with 7 bases between the two germline ends. The CDR3 is 13 residues long. CDR1 is MNHEY and CDR2 is SVGAGI in the germline V gene. The CDR3 protein is CASSYRGNTEAFF. In nucleotides, the CDR3 is TGTGCCAGCAGTTATCGGGGTAACACTGAAGCTTTCTTT.

Ten or more counts support this clonotype. The rearrangement links TRBV12-3 or TRBV12-4 to TRBJ2-7; 12 nucleotides line up with TRBD2. J was trimmed by 2 bases and V by 5 bases; bases with no gene match: 4. This CDR3 contains 15 residues. CDR3 DNA sequence: TGTGCCAGCAGTAAAGGGACTAGCGGGCCCTACGAGCAGTACTTC. The encoded protein is CASSKGTSGPYEQYF.

CDR3 amino acids: CASSDRISITDTQYF. CDR3 coding DNA: TGTGCCAGCAGTGATCGCATCTCGATCACAGATACGCAGTATTTT. The chain joins TRBV2 to TRBJ2-3; D uncertain. Trimming shortened V by 3 bases and J by 2 bases, and 12 bases separated the two germline ends. Germline V gives CDR1 SNHLY, CDR2 FYNNEI. The CDR3 loop spans 15 amino acids.

This clonotype was found many times. This chain links TRBV9 with TRBJ1-4; D is undetermined. The CDR3 loop spans 12 amino acids. Trimming left V 3 bases short and J 5 bases short, with 5 bases between. The germline V gene encodes CDR1 SGDLS and CDR2 YYNGEE. CDR3 DNA: TGTGCCAGCAGCGCCTTCAATGAAAAACTGTTTTTT. Translating gives CASSAFNEKLFF.

At least ten counts were recorded for this clonotype. This rearrangement joins TRBV12-3 or TRBV12-4 to TRBJ1-2; 9 bases fit TRBD1. This CDR3 spans 14 amino acids. Trimming cost V 6 bases and J 8 bases; bases outside gene matches: 10. This CDR3 is CASSSGTGNGGYTF. The CDR3 nucleotides read TGTGCCAGCAGCTCCGGGACAGGGAATGGGGGCTACACCTTC.

This clonotype was observed at least ten times. J is TRBJ2-5 and V is TRBV12-3 or TRBV12-4, with 12 bases matching TRBD2. V gave up 4 bases and J gave up 4 bases; unmatched junction bases: 4. This CDR3 is built from 15 residues. CDR3 region: CASSYLAGGIETQYF. For the CDR3, the DNA is TGTGCCAGCAGTTACCTAGCGGGAGGGATAGAGACCCAGTACTTC.

This clonotype was detected many times. V is TRBV12-3 or TRBV12-4 and J is TRBJ2-1; 12 nucleotides agree with TRBD2. V lost 3 bases to trimming and J lost 9 bases; unmatched junction nucleotides: 9. The CDR3 consists of 16 residues. Here the CDR3 reads CASSFSLAGGPSEQFF. For the CDR3, the DNA is TGTGCCAGCAGTTTCTCTCTAGCGGGAGGGCCCAGTGAGCAGTTCTTC.

In this sample, this clonotype turned up a few times. J is TRBJ2-1 and V is TRBV12-3 or TRBV12-4; TRBD2 matches 9 bases. CDR3 length: 14 residues. Trimming at V came to 2 bases and at J to 8 bases, leaving 4 bases not matched to a gene. The CDR3 here is CASSLRGRGDEQFF. The CDR3 region has the DNA TGTGCCAGCAGTTTACGCGGGAGGGGCGATGAGCAGTTCTTC.

This clonotype was seen at least ten times. The V call is TRBV19, the J call TRBJ1-6; D remains ambiguous. The CDR3 runs 13 residues. V was trimmed by 2 bases and J by 6 bases, leaving 5 bases between them. Germline V gives CDR1 LNHDA, CDR2 SQIVND (reference sequence). The CDR3 bases are TGTGCCAGTAGTATAAAGGGTAATTCACCCCTCCACTTT. This encodes CASSIKGNSPLHF.

This clonotype was recorded many times. The chain employs TRBV20-1 and TRBJ2-2; D perhaps matches TRBD1 (6 bases). The CDR3 is 13 residues long. Trimming removed 5 bases from V and 6 bases from J, with 13 bases in between. Germline loops: CDR1 DFQATT, CDR2 SNEGSKA (reference sequence). CDR3 nucleotide sequence: TGCAGTGCTGCCCAGTGGGGGCCCGGGGAGCTGTTTTTT. It yields the protein CSAAQWGPGELFF.

Many counts were recorded for this clonotype. The chain employs TRBV6-2 or TRBV6-3 and TRBJ1-2; unclear D gene. V shed 8 bases and J shed 4 bases, with 8 bases lying between them. The CDR3 covers 11 residues. The germline V gene has CDR1 MNHEY and CDR2 SVGEGT. The CDR3 loop is CASGSFYGYTF. The DNA for the CDR3 is TGTGCCAGCGGATCTTTCTATGGCTACACCTTC.

The chain recombines TRBV3-1 with TRBJ2-1; D tentatively fits TRBD1 or TRBD2 (6 bases each). Germline V gene sequence: CDR1 LGHDT, CDR2 YNNKEL (reference sequence). This CDR3 contains 13 residues. The V and J ends lost 4 bases and 7 bases respectively, with 11 bases between them. CDR3 loop: CASSLKGGNEQFF. The CDR3 region has the DNA TGTGCCAGCAGCCTCAAAGGGGGGAATGAGCAGTTCTTC.

Ten or more counts support this clonotype. The chain employs TRBV3-1 and TRBJ1-3; TRBD1 might be the D (5 bases). Germline CDR1 LGHDT, CDR2 YNNKEL (reference sequence). CDR3 length equals 14 residues. The germline V and J ends were trimmed by 9 bases and 0 bases, with 12 bases remaining between them. CDR3 DNA sequence: TGTGCCAGTTCCGGGACCTCCTCTGGAAACACCATATATTTT. Protein sequence: CASSGTSSGNTIYF.

At least ten counts were recorded for this clonotype. The genes are TRBV15 and TRBJ2-5, with D perhaps being TRBD1 or TRBD2 (5 bases each). This CDR3 has 15 residues. The germline gives CDR1 LNHNV, CDR2 YYDKDF (reference sequence). V was clipped by 0 bases and J by 5 bases, with 13 bases between them. The CDR3 reads CATSRDSGLYETQYF. Here the CDR3 DNA reads TGTGCCACCAGCAGAGATTCGGGGCTTTACGAGACCCAGTACTTC.

The sample holds many counts of this clonotype. This CDR3 fails to terminate in the conserved phenylalanine or tryptophan, so it likely reflects a read error. The limits of the CDR3 on the DNA are not certain, so only TCRdb's listed CDR3 is given. The V gene is TRBV4-3, the J gene TRBJ2-7. From germline, CDR1 is LGHNA and CDR2 YSLEER. With termini counted, the CDR3 has 8 amino acids. CDR3 amino acids: CASSQDSA.

This clonotype was seen ten or more times. This chain joins TRBV20-1 and TRBJ2-5; a possible D gene is TRBD2 (6 bases). Germline lookup yields CDR1 DFQATT and CDR2 SNEGSKA (reference sequence). CDR3 size: 14 residues. Trimming left V 0 bases short and J 1 base short, with 9 bases between. The CDR3 loop reads CSARDGGIQETQYF. In DNA form, the CDR3 reads TGCAGTGCTAGAGATGGAGGGATCCAAGAGACCCAGTACTTC.